Listed below are T cell receptor beta chains from one sample, sequenced in a study of healthy donors' naive CD4 and CD8 T cells. MiXCR was run by TCRdb on the reads, yielding one entry per CDR3 protein. Among some 190,000 distinct CDR3 sequences listed, under 85% were seen once. The specimen sequenced was naive CD4+ and CD8+ T cells sorted from blood, pooled from several donors. Receptors originate from a pool of human donors in good health; the sample pools cells from several healthy donors. Each CDR3 is given with its conserved first and last residue. A D gene is named only where the DNA matches it firmly. Clone size is given for some rows only: seen once, a few or many times, or a class if the clone is expanded.

V: TRBV7-9; size: NA; J: TRBJ1-1; D: NA; length: 12; DNA: TGTGCCAGCAGCTTAATGTCCACTGAAGCTTTCTTT; CDR3: CASSLMSTEAFF
V: TRBV29-1; size: NA; J: TRBJ2-7; D: NA; length: 11; DNA: TGCAGCGTTGAAAAGCAGAACGAGCAGTACTTC; CDR3: CSVEKQNEQYF
V: TRBV6-5; size: few; J: TRBJ2-7; D: NA; length: 15; DNA: TGTGCCAGCAGTTCTCCACGGCAGGGCGCCTACGAGCAGTACTTC; CDR3: CASSSPRQGAYEQYF
V: TRBV29-1; size: NA; J: TRBJ2-5; D: NA; length: 11; DNA: TGCAGCGCCCTATGGGGGGAGACCCAGTACTTC; CDR3: CSALWGETQYF
V: TRBV6-2/TRBV6-3; size: NA; J: TRBJ2-6; D: NA; length: 18; DNA: TGTGCCAGCAGTTACGGCAGGGGCTCTTTCTCTGGGGCCAACGTCCTGACTTTC; CDR3: CASSYGRGSFSGANVLTF
V: TRBV6-2/TRBV6-3; size: NA; J: TRBJ2-7; D: NA; length: 16; DNA: TGTGCCAGCAGTTACTACCGGACCCCCACGGCCTACGAGCAGTACTTC; CDR3: CASSYYRTPTAYEQYF
V: TRBV19; size: NA; J: TRBJ2-2; D: NA; length: 16; DNA: TGTGCCAGTAGTATACCGTGGGGCGGGAACACCGGGGAGCTGTTTTTT; CDR3: CASSIPWGGNTGELFF
V: TRBV20-1; size: NA; J: TRBJ2-1; D: NA; length: 13; DNA: TGCAGTGCACGGGACCAGGCCAACAATGAGCAGTTCTTC; CDR3: CSARDQANNEQFF
V: TRBV6-5; size: NA; J: TRBJ1-1; D: NA; length: 14; DNA: TGTGCCGTCCGTAGGACACAGCTGAACACTGAAGCTTTCTTT; CDR3: CAVRRTQLNTEAFF
V: TRBV29-1; size: few; J: TRBJ2-7; D: NA; length: 13; DNA: TGCAGCGTTGAAGGGGCGGAGAGTTACGAGCAGTACTTC; CDR3: CSVEGAESYEQYF
V: TRBV19; size: NA; J: TRBJ1-1; D: TRBD1; length: 17; DNA: TGTGCCAGTAGTATAGTCCCGGGACAGGGTTTGAGCACTGAAGCTTTCTTT; CDR3: CASSIVPGQGLSTEAFF
V: TRBV11-3; size: NA; J: TRBJ2-3; D: TRBD2; length: 18; DNA: TGTGCCAGCAGCCCGGGGTCTAGCGGGAGTGAAGTAACAGATACGCAGTATTTT; CDR3: CASSPGSSGSEVTDTQYF
V: TRBV12-3/TRBV12-4; size: NA; J: TRBJ2-5; D: NA; length: 13; DNA: TGTGCCAGCAGTGGGACGGTCCGTGAGACCCAGTACTTC; CDR3: CASSGTVRETQYF
V: TRBV29-1; size: few; J: TRBJ2-1; D: TRBD2; length: 15; DNA: TGCAGCGTTGAAGGACTAGCGGGGACCTACAATGAGCAGTTCTTC; CDR3: CSVEGLAGTYNEQFF
V: TRBV6-2/TRBV6-3; size: NA; J: TRBJ2-7; D: NA; length: 13; DNA: TGTGCCAGCAGAACCTTTGGCTCCTACGAGCAGTACTTC; CDR3: CASRTFGSYEQYF
V: TRBV18; size: NA; J: TRBJ2-7; D: TRBD1; length: 15; DNA: TGTGCCAGCTCACAGACAGGTCCAGGGGGCTACGAGCAGTACTTC; CDR3: CASSQTGPGGYEQYF
V: TRBV29-1; size: NA; J: TRBJ2-1; D: NA; length: 10; DNA: TGCAGCACCACGGCACCCGTCGAGTTCTTC; CDR3: CSTTAPVEFF
V: TRBV11-2; size: NA; J: TRBJ2-3; D: TRBD1; length: 16; DNA: TGTGCCAGCAGCCACGGACAGGGCCAAAGCACAGATACGCAGTATTTT; CDR3: CASSHGQGQSTDTQYF
V: TRBV19; size: NA; J: TRBJ1-5; D: NA; length: 15; DNA: TGTGCCAGTAGTATTTATTATCGGTCCAATCAGCCCCAGCATTTT; CDR3: CASSIYYRSNQPQHF
V: TRBV29-1; size: few; J: TRBJ2-3; D: NA; length: 13; DNA: TGCAGCGTTGAAGTCGCAGGGACAGATACGCAGTATTTT; CDR3: CSVEVAGTDTQYF
V: TRBV6-5; size: NA; J: TRBJ2-3; D: TRBD2; length: 15; DNA: TGTGCCAGCAGTTACTCCCAGCGGGGAGGATATACGCAGTATTTT; CDR3: CASSYSQRGGYTQYF
V: TRBV29-1; size: NA; J: TRBJ2-7; D: TRBD1; length: 16; DNA: TGCAGCGTCGATGGCGTACCGGGACAGAGCACCTACGAGCAGTACTTC; CDR3: CSVDGVPGQSTYEQYF
V: TRBV29-1; size: once; J: TRBJ2-7; D: NA; length: 11; DNA: TGCAGCGTTCCTTGGCGAGGCGAGCAGTACTTC; CDR3: CSVPWRGEQYF
V: TRBV27; size: NA; J: TRBJ2-1; D: TRBD2; length: 14; DNA: TGTGCCGCACTAGCGGGTCGGGGTTACAATGAGCAGTTCTTC; CDR3: CAALAGRGYNEQFF
V: TRBV6-2/TRBV6-3; size: NA; J: TRBJ1-2; D: NA; length: 16; DNA: TGTGCCAGCAGTTACAATGGAGGACTACCTAACTATGGCTACACCTTC; CDR3: CASSYNGGLPNYGYTF
V: TRBV29-1; size: NA; J: TRBJ2-1; D: TRBD2; length: 15; DNA: TGCAGCGTTGCTGTTACTAGCGGGGAATACAATGAGCAGTTCTTC; CDR3: CSVAVTSGEYNEQFF
V: TRBV4-1; size: NA; J: TRBJ2-7; D: NA; length: 15; DNA: TGCGCCAGCAGCCAAGGGGGTTCCTTCTCCTACGAGCAGTACTTC; CDR3: CASSQGGSFSYEQYF
V: TRBV29-1; size: NA; J: TRBJ2-7; D: NA; length: 12; DNA: TGCAGCGCCGGAGCGGGTTCCTACGAGCAGTACTTC; CDR3: CSAGAGSYEQYF
V: TRBV29-1; size: NA; J: TRBJ1-5; D: NA; length: 12; DNA: TGCAGCGTTGAAGATGAGGAGGGACGGACCATCTTT; CDR3: CSVEDEEGRTIF
V: TRBV29-1; size: few; J: TRBJ1-2; D: TRBD1; length: 13; DNA: TGCAGCGTTGAGCGGACAGGGAGCTATGGCTACACCTTC; CDR3: CSVERTGSYGYTF
V: TRBV20-1; size: NA; J: TRBJ2-7; D: TRBD2; length: 16; DNA: TGCAGTGCTAGAGATCATGCGGGAGGGCGCAACTACGAGCAGTACTTC; CDR3: CSARDHAGGRNYEQYF
V: TRBV27; size: NA; J: TRBJ1-5; D: NA; length: 15; DNA: TGTGCCAGCAGTTTATCCGGGCAGACCTATCAGCCCCAGCATTTT; CDR3: CASSLSGQTYQPQHF
V: TRBV5-4; size: once; J: TRBJ1-1; D: NA; length: 13; DNA: TGTGCCAGCAGCTCAACAGGGCGGACTGAAGCTTTCTTT; CDR3: CASSSTGRTEAFF
V: TRBV6-5; size: few; J: TRBJ2-7; D: NA; length: 14; DNA: TGTGCCAGCAGCCGTGGATGGGTTTCTACCGAGCAGTACTTC; CDR3: CASSRGWVSTEQYF
V: TRBV29-1; size: NA; J: TRBJ2-3; D: NA; length: 14; DNA: TGCAGCGTTAGGACGGGGGTCGAGACAGATACGCAGTATTTT; CDR3: CSVRTGVETDTQYF
V: TRBV29-1; size: few; J: TRBJ2-3; D: NA; length: 13; DNA: TGCAGCGTTGGTCCAGCGGCCACAGATACGCAGTATTTT; CDR3: CSVGPAATDTQYF